This T cell receptor (beta chain) was observed in a study of PD-1 blockade in classical Hodgkin lymphoma. The protocol was immunoSEQ multiplex PCR, while the TCRdb copy is restricted to in-frame clones and leaves out a portion. Among some 19,000 clones listed, more than 65% were seen once. In germline, CDR1 is MNHNS, CDR2 SASEGT. This CDR3 region has 15 residues. V lost 3 bases and J lost 4; bases outside the gene matches: 6. Study conclusions and caveats: A significant rise in TCR diversity was seen by C4D1 for CD4+ cells but not for CD8+ cells.

About this clone itself: Its antigen is not identified.

The time point is: cycle 4 day 1 (C4D1), after five to seven weeks of nivolumab. Each and every patient relapsed after autologous stem cell transplantation, and patients got differing brentuximab vedotin exposure. The authors purified CD4+ T cells from thawed PBMCs by magnetic negative selection. The chain is built from TRBV6-1 and TRBJ2-3, with TRBD1 matching 8 bases. The TCR sequence derives from a human donor with classical Hodgkin lymphoma. The sequences come from CD4+ T cells from blood, collected before the fourth cycle of nivolumab. The CDR3 loop is CASSDQGAHADTQYF. Here the CDR3 DNA reads TGTGCCAGCAGTGACCAGGGGGCGCATGCAGATACGCAGTATTTT.